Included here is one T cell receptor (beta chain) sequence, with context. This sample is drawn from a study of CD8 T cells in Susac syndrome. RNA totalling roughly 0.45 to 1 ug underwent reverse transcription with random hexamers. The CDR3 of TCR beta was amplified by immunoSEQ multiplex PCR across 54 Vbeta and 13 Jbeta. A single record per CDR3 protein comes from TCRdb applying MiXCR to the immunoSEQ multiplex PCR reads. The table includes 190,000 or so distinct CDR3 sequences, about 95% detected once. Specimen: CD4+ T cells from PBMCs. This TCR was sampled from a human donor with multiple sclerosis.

CDR3 in amino acids: CATSEETSGAYNEQFF. For the CDR3, the DNA is TGTGCCACCAGTGAAGAGACTAGCGGAGCCTACAATGAGCAGTTCTTC. This chain uses TRBV24-1 with TRBJ2-1; 9 bases are shared with TRBD2. The germline gives CDR1 KGHDR, CDR2 SFDVKD. This CDR3 has 16 residues. V lost 4 bases and J lost 2; bases outside the gene matches: 5.